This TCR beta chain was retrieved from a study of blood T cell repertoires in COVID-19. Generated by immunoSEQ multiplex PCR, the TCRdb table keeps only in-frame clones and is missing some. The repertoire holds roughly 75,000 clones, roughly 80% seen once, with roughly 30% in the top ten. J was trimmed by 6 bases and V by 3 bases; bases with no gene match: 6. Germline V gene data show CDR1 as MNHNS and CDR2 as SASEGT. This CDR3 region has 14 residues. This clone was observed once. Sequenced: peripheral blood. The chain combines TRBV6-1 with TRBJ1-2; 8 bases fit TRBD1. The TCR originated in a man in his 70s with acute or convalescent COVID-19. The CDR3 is CASSEISDRDGYTF. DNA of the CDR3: TGTGCCAGCAGTGAGATCTCGGACAGGGATGGCTACACCTTC.